The rows below give T cell receptor beta chains drawn from one sample of a study of radiotherapy plus CTLA-4 blockade in lung cancer. Libraries were prepared by immunoSEQ multiplex PCR; TCRdb keeps only in-frame clonotypes and omits some of them. The table shows 75,000 to 100,000 clones, with roughly 80% occurring only once. The sample consisted of peripheral blood, taken from a patient treated with radiotherapy plus ipilimumab. These receptors originate from a human donor with non-small cell lung cancer who had a partial response to radiotherapy plus ipilimumab. CDR3s leave out the opening cysteine and the closing phenylalanine or tryptophan. Some rows mark clone size as missing; the rest say once, few, many or name a class of expanded clone.

clone_size	v_call	cdr3_length	j_call	cdr3_aa
NA	TRBV6-5	11	TRBJ1-5	ASSSSPNQPQH
few	TRBV5-1	14	TRBJ2-3	ASSFLAAPSTDTQY
NA	TRBV18	12	TRBJ2-7	ASSPNRGAYEQY
NA	TRBV5-1	12	TRBJ2-3	ASSFGGQGNTQY
NA	TRBV27	11	TRBJ1-5	ASSLSTGQPQH
NA	TRBV6-1	12	TRBJ1-1	AGVISQGDTEAF
NA	TRBV5-1	13	TRBJ2-1	ASDERGGASNEQF
NA	TRBV6-5	8	TRBJ1-1	YSRGTEAF
NA	TRBV27	13	TRBJ2-5	ASSGDRGYSETQY
NA	TRBV4-1	12	TRBJ1-1	ASSQLGQNTEAF
NA	TRBV28	15	TRBJ2-7	ASSSPFRDYRLYEQY
few	TRBV28	9	TRBJ1-1	ASSPGGRAF
NA	TRBV6-5	12	TRBJ2-7	ATLRGQGVYEQY
NA	TRBV28	14	TRBJ1-1	ASSVPQTQGRTEAF
NA	TRBV30	12	TRBJ2-1	AWSVFGNYNEQF
NA	TRBV6-6	12	TRBJ2-7	ASRTTGGSYEQY
NA	TRBV11-2	11	TRBJ2-1	ASSLAQGNEQF
NA	TRBV28	14	TRBJ2-3	ASSLEEGGPADTQY
few	TRBV7-8	12	TRBJ2-1	ASSLAPPGNERF
NA	TRBV10-2	13	TRBJ1-5	ASSESGGRNQPQH
NA	TRBV10-3	13	TRBJ1-5	AISAQGDSNQPQH
NA	TRBV15	14	TRBJ1-3	ATSREPSSSGNTIY
NA	TRBV5-1	11	TRBJ1-1	ASSLAGNTEAF
NA	TRBV7-6	13	TRBJ2-7	ASSLAGARSYEQY
NA	TRBV7-9	11	TRBJ2-1	ASIAGGPNEQF
NA	TRBV7-9	12	TRBJ1-5	ASSPHRVSEPQH
NA	TRBV5-1	16	TRBJ2-1	ASSLAGGLARAYNEQF
NA	TRBV5-6	13	TRBJ2-7	ASSVGWTGSSEQY
NA	TRBV5-1	15	TRBJ1-1	ASSSTGGAGDYTEAF
once	TRBV5-4	13	TRBJ2-7	ASSGQGASSYEQY
NA	TRBV7-3	13	TRBJ2-6	ASSSTGSGANVLT
NA	TRBV5-1	12	TRBJ1-5	ASSQQGGNQPQH
NA	TRBV29-1	10	TRBJ1-2	SVFVRLYGYT
NA	TRBV7-8	12	TRBJ1-2	ASSLDAANYGYT
NA	TRBV5-1	12	TRBJ1-1	ASSQTPGYTEAF
NA	TRBV4-1	17	TRBJ2-1	ASSQGGRRRGGRANEQF
NA	TRBV15	13	TRBJ1-4	ATSRDVGTSEKLF
NA	TRBV15	10	TRBJ2-5	ATTGGGETQY
few	TRBV28	11	TRBJ2-7	ASSPPTVNEQY
NA	TRBV6-4	17	TRBJ2-1	ASSNQGTSGYSSYNEQF
NA	TRBV6-4	12	TRBJ1-5	ASRGHNSPRPQH
NA	TRBV7-9	10	TRBJ2-7	ASSPGLVEQY
NA	TRBV19	16	TRBJ2-7	ASSQKRLAGAYSYEQY
NA	TRBV7-2	13	TRBJ2-5	ASSPTSGTGETQY
NA	TRBV6-1	14	TRBJ2-5	ASSDGLQGRQETQY
once	TRBV6-5	11	TRBJ2-7	ASRRGSSYEQY
NA	TRBV27	10	TRBJ2-1	ASSLRGNEQF
NA	TRBV7-9	12	TRBJ2-5	ASSPQRNQETQY
NA	TRBV18	14	TRBJ2-5	ASSPTDRYFQETQY
NA	TRBV5-1	11	TRBJ2-7	ASRTSGSGEQY